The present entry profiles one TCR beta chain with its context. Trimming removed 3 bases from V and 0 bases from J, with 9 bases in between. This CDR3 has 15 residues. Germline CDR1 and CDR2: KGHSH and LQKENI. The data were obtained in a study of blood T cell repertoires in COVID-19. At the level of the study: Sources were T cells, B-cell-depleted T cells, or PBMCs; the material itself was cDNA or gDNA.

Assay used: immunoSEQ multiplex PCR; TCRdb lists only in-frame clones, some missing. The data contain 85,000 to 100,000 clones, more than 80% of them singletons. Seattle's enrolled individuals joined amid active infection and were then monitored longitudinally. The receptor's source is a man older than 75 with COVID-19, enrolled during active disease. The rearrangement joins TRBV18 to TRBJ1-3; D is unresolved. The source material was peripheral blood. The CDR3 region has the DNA TGTGCCAGCTCACCGGTTCGGGACTCTGGAAACACCATATATTTT. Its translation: CASSPVRDSGNTIYF.